This T cell receptor (beta chain) emerged from a study of cytomegalovirus exposure and HLA in healthy donors. About the research overall: Researchers previously reported finding 117 million unique TCR beta sequences from around 200 million T cells. Whole-study findings and limits: A later analysis appeared to link common viral pathogens to several of the most significant clusters.

Notes on this clone: As yet, its antigen is unknown.

Trimming removed 5 bases at V and 4 bases at J, with 9 bases between. The CDR3 spans 13 residues. Germline V gene data show CDR1 as KGHSH and CDR2 as LQKENI. Use of 60 Vbeta and 13 Jbeta primers characterized the PCR. Sequencing used immunoSEQ multiplex PCR; TCRdb keeps in-frame clones, though not all of them. This table has over 85,000 clones, 75% to 80% appearing once. The receptor was isolated from a male donor in good health and CMV-seropositive. The chain has TRBV18 and TRBJ1-3, with D possibly TRBD1 on 6 matching bases. Sequenced: PBMCs. The CDR3 sequence is CASSATGGNTIYF. CDR3 coding DNA: TGTGCCAGCTCAGCCACAGGGGGAAACACCATATATTTT. Together with reference TRBV18 and TRBJ1-3, the CDR3 gives the full variable domain: NAGVMQNPRHLVRRRGQEARLRCSPMKGHSHVYWYRQLPEEGLKFMVYLQKENIIDESGMPKERFSAEFPKEGPSILRIQQVVRGDSAAYFCASSATGGNTIYFGEGSWLTVV.